Listed here are 30 T cell receptor beta chains from one sample, sequenced in a study of control samples from healthy donors and cancer patients. The data were produced by immunoSEQ multiplex PCR, yet TCRdb's version contains in-frame clones alone and is incomplete. The sample lists 80,000 or so clones, approximately 94% occurring once. What was sequenced was blood. Source of these receptors: a woman in her thirties or forties in good health.

The chain carries TRBV7-2 and TRBJ1-3; TRBD1 is a possible D gene (6 bases). The germline CDR1 and CDR2 sequences are SGHTA and FQGNSA. The CDR3 spans 16 residues. Trimming removed 3 bases from V and 0 bases from J, with 12 bases in between. CDR3 sequence: CASSFGQLSSGNTIYF. For the CDR3, the DNA is TGTGCCAGCAGCTTTGGACAGCTCTCCTCTGGAAACACCATATATTTT. The full variable domain, with the rest looked up from reference TRBV7-2 and TRBJ1-3, is GAGVSQSPSNKVTEKGKDVELRCDPISGHTALYWYRQSLGQGLEFLIYFQGNSAPDKSGLPSDRFSAERTGGSVSTLTIQRTQQEDSAVYLCASSFGQLSSGNTIYFGEGSWLTVV.

The chain recombines TRBV6-6 with TRBJ1-3; 7 nucleotides agree with TRBD1. The CDR3 is 15 amino acids. The V and J ends lost 3 bases and 7 bases, in that order; junction bases with no gene match: 9. Germline CDR1 and CDR2: MNHNY and SVGAGI (reference sequence). CDR3 protein: CASSYQTGVGNTIYF. The CDR3 DNA reads as TGTGCCAGCAGTTATCAAACAGGGGTTGGGAACACCATATATTTT.

CDR3 coding DNA: TGTGCCAGCAGCCTCGGGACTAGCGGGATCAATGAGCAGTTCTTC. Its protein product is CASSLGTSGINEQFF. This rearrangement joins TRBV9 to TRBJ2-1; 13 bases fit TRBD2. The CDR3 is 15 residues long. V was pared by 4 bases and J by 6 bases, with 4 bases of the junction left unmatched. CDR1 and CDR2 (germline): SGDLS, YYNGEE.

The V and J genes are TRBV5-1 and TRBJ1-3; a weak D match, TRBD1 (6 bases). The V gene lost 0 bases and the J gene lost 1 base, with 8 bases spanning the gap. The CDR3 runs 15 residues. The germline V gene has CDR1 SGHRS and CDR2 YFSETQ. The CDR3 DNA is TGCGCCAGCAGCTTGGATACAGGGTCTGGAAACACCATATATTTT. Its protein is CASSLDTGSGNTIYF.

V is TRBV4-1 and J is TRBJ1-2; 7 bases agree with TRBD1. V lost 3 bases and J lost 5; bases outside the gene matches: 12. The CDR3 is made up of 16 amino acids. Germline-derived CDR1 and CDR2 are MGHRA and YSYEKL. CDR3: CASSHLLRGPLYGYTF. The CDR3 DNA follows: TGCGCCAGCAGCCATCTCTTAAGGGGGCCCCTTTATGGCTACACCTTC.

The chain employs TRBV10-3 and TRBJ2-1; possibly TRBD2 for D (5 bases). Between the trimmed V and J ends, which lost 7 bases and 3 bases, there was a span of 16 bases. The CDR3 is 15 amino acids. Germline assignment: CDR1 ENHRY and CDR2 SYGVKD. The DNA of the CDR3 is TGTGCCATCACCGAGACTAAACGGAGCTACAATGAGCAGTTCTTC. It is translated as CAITETKRSYNEQFF.

This sequence joins TRBV3-1 (or the pseudogene TRBV3-2) and TRBJ1-1, with no clear D. CDR1 and CDR2 from the germline V gene are LGHDT and YNNKEL (reference sequence). Trimming left V 1 base short and J 0 bases short, with 6 bases between. This CDR3 spans 14 amino acids. In DNA form, the CDR3 reads TGTGCCAGCAGCCAAGGCCCGCTGAACACTGAAGCTTTCTTT. Translation gives CASSQGPLNTEAFF.

The chain uses TRBV10-2 and TRBJ2-4; D perhaps matches TRBD2 (6 bases). Germline V CDR1 and CDR2: WSHSY, SAAADI. Trimming pared 4 bases from V and 13 bases from J, leaving 20 bases between. CDR3 length equals 14 residues. The CDR3 reads CASSVGQKRVPQYF. CDR3 nucleotides: TGCGCCAGCAGTGTGGGTCAAAAGCGGGTTCCCCAGTACTTC.

As DNA, the CDR3 is TGTGCCAGTTCAGGGCCCATTGAAGCTTTCTTT. Protein: CASSGPIEAFF. The chain combines TRBV2 with TRBJ1-1, with D perhaps matching TRBD1 (5 bases). Germline V lookup: CDR1 SNHLY, CDR2 FYNNEI. The CDR3 spans 11 residues. V lost 9 bases to trimming and J lost 7 bases, with 12 bases between them.

This clone was seen a handful of times. V is TRBV18 and J is TRBJ1-2; no definite D call. V lost 2 bases and J 4 bases, leaving 11 bases between the germline ends. The CDR3 runs 14 residues. The V gene's germline CDR1 is KGHSH and CDR2 LQKENI. The CDR3, as DNA: TGTGCCAGCTCACCAACTACCGACCTCTATGGCTACACCTTC. This gives the protein CASSPTTDLYGYTF.

The J gene is TRBJ2-7, the V gene TRBV30; no firm D call. Germline V gene lookup returns CDR1 GTSNPN and CDR2 SVGIG (reference sequence). Trimming removed 5 bases from V and 1 base from J, with 6 bases in between. The CDR3 is 11 amino acids. In DNA form, the CDR3 reads TGTGCCTGGTCTGCTTCCTACGAGCAGTACTTC. This codes for CAWSASYEQYF.

This sequence joins TRBV7-8 and TRBJ2-1; tentative D call: TRBD2 (6 bases). Germline V CDR1 and CDR2: SGHVS, FQNEAQ. There are 16 residues in the CDR3. V lost 1 base and J 4 bases, leaving 14 bases between the germline ends. As DNA, the CDR3 is TGTGCCAGCAGCTTAGAATTGTCTAGCGTTTACAATGAGCAGTTCTTC. This gives the protein CASSLELSSVYNEQFF. The full variable domain, its missing parts supplied by reference TRBV7-8 and TRBJ2-1, is GAGVSQSPRYKVAKRGQDVALRCDPISGHVSLFWYQQALGQGPEFLTYFQNEAQLDKSGLPSDRFFAERPEGSVSTLKIQRTQQEDSAVYLCASSLELSSVYNEQFFGPGTRLTVL.

The V and J genes are TRBV6-5 and TRBJ2-7; D is ambiguous. Trimming took off 0 bases at V and 0 bases at J, with 12 bases between the two ends. The germline V gene encodes CDR1 MNHEY and CDR2 SVGAGI. The CDR3 has 16 amino acids. The CDR3 bases are TGTGCCAGCAGTTACTCGACAATTCGAAGCTCCTACGAGCAGTACTTC. This gives the protein CASSYSTIRSSYEQYF.

The chain joins TRBV15 to TRBJ1-5; D perhaps matches TRBD1 (5 bases). V was pared by 1 base and J by 8 bases, with 21 bases between. CDR1 LNHNV and CDR2 YYDKDF come from the germline V gene (reference sequence). There are 17 residues in the CDR3. The CDR3 here is CATSRGQDYYAREPQHF. The CDR3 DNA reads TGTGCCACCAGCAGAGGCCAAGATTACTATGCCAGGGAGCCCCAGCATTTT.

The CDR3 loop is CASSPGLGYNEQFF. The CDR3 nucleotides are TGCGCCAGCAGCCCGGGACTAGGTTACAATGAGCAGTTCTTC. This rearrangement joins TRBV4-3 to TRBJ2-1; 8 nucleotides agree with TRBD2. The CDR3 runs 14 residues. J lost 4 bases, V lost 4 bases, and 3 bases had no gene match. Germline lookup yields CDR1 LGHNA and CDR2 YSLEER.

The chain has TRBV9 and TRBJ2-3; 15 bases agree with TRBD2. The CDR3 runs to 18 residues. Germline V gene lookup returns CDR1 SGDLS and CDR2 YYNGEE. V gave up 3 bases and J gave up 2 bases; unmatched junction bases: 7. The CDR3 nucleotides are TGTGCCAGCAGCGCCGGGACTAGCGGGGGGCTAACCACAGATACGCAGTATTTT. Amino acid sequence: CASSAGTSGGLTTDTQYF.

The chain carries TRBV3-1 (or the pseudogene TRBV3-2) and TRBJ1-2; D is uncertain. CDR1 and CDR2 from the germline V gene are LGHDT and YNNKEL (reference sequence). This CDR3 contains 13 residues. V lost 1 base, J lost 4 bases, and 7 bases lay in between. CDR3 coding DNA: TGTGCCAGCAGCCAAGGCGGAATCTATGGCTACACCTTC. Encoded protein: CASSQGGIYGYTF.

The gene calls are TRBV6-5 and TRBJ2-7, with 7 bases aligning to TRBD1. Trimming cost V 6 bases and J 3 bases; bases outside gene matches: 5. The CDR3 spans 13 residues. Looked up from germline, CDR1 is MNHEY and CDR2 is SVGAGI. The CDR3 sequence is CASRAQGNYEQYF. CDR3 DNA sequence: TGTGCCAGCAGGGCACAGGGGAACTACGAGCAGTACTTC.

This chain connects TRBV6-5 to TRBJ2-1; D is unresolved. This CDR3 region has 13 residues. The V end was cut by 0 bases, the J end by 8 bases, with 8 bases between. Germline CDR1 MNHEY, CDR2 SVGAGI. CDR3 residues: CASSYSSSYEQFF. The CDR3 DNA is TGTGCCAGCAGTTACTCGAGTTCTTATGAGCAGTTCTTC.

This clone was counted once. This chain uses TRBV6-5 with TRBJ1-1; TRBD1 is a possible D gene (5 bases). Germline V gene sequence: CDR1 MNHEY, CDR2 SVGAGI. Trimming stripped 2 bases from V and 11 bases from J, with 24 bases between. The CDR3 is 16 amino acids. The CDR3 loop reads CASSYRTFGQGAWAFF. The DNA of the CDR3 is TGTGCCAGCAGTTACCGGACGTTCGGGCAGGGTGCATGGGCTTTCTTT.

This chain connects TRBV5-1 to TRBJ2-7; D ambiguous. The V and J ends lost 0 bases and 4 bases respectively, with 11 bases between them. The CDR3 extends over 14 amino acids. Germline assignment: CDR1 SGHRS and CDR2 YFSETQ. The CDR3 DNA reads TGCGCCAGCAGCTTGGCTGTCAGAACTTACGAGCAGTACTTC. It yields the protein CASSLAVRTYEQYF.

V is TRBV2 and J is TRBJ1-1; D is undetermined. Trimming took 7 bases from V and 1 from J, leaving 10 bases between them. The CDR3 extends over 13 amino acids. Germline loops: CDR1 SNHLY, CDR2 FYNNEI. CDR3 DNA: TGTGCCAGCACAGAACGGGAGAACACTGAAGCTTTCTTT. It is translated as CASTERENTEAFF.

V and J are TRBV24-1 and TRBJ1-1; 8 bases are shared with TRBD1. Germline CDR1 is KGHDR and CDR2 is SFDVKD. V lost 9 bases to trimming and J lost 1 base; unmatched junction nucleotides: 6. The CDR3 extends over 14 amino acids. The CDR3 loop reads CATRTGQGNTEAFF. The DNA of the CDR3 is TGTGCCACCCGAACAGGACAGGGGAACACTGAAGCTTTCTTT.

Written as DNA, the CDR3 is TGTGCCAGCAGCTTCGCCTCCGTCGGAGGGGGCGGAAGAACAGATACGCAGTATTTT. Translated, it gives CASSFASVGGGGRTDTQYF. The chain is built from TRBV7-3 and TRBJ2-3, with a possible D match to TRBD1 (7 bases). CDR3 length: 19 amino acids. V was pared by 3 bases and J by 3 bases, with 25 bases between. Germline CDR1 reads SGHTA; CDR2 reads FQGTGA.

J is TRBJ2-5 and V is TRBV10-3; the D gene is possibly TRBD2 (6 bases). Trimming cost V 10 bases and J 9 bases, with 18 bases left between them. Per the germline V gene, CDR1 is ENHRY and CDR2 is SYGVKD. The CDR3 is 12 residues long. The CDR3: CATLGGTGAQYF. The CDR3 nucleotides are TGTGCCACCCTAGGAGGGACGGGGGCCCAGTACTTC.

In nucleotides, the CDR3 is TGTGCCAGCAGCTTAGAAGCTAGCAATCAGCCCCAGCATTTT. Translation gives CASSLEASNQPQHF. The J gene is TRBJ1-5, the V gene TRBV7-9; D is uncertain. The CDR3 is 14 residues long. V was trimmed by 1 base and J by 0 bases, leaving 4 bases between them. Germline V gives CDR1 SEHNR, CDR2 FQNEAQ (reference sequence).

The V and J genes are TRBV7-8 and TRBJ2-1; D ambiguous. Trimming left V 7 bases short and J 0 bases short, with 19 bases between. The CDR3 has 17 residues. Germline CDR1 and CDR2: SGHVS and FQNEAQ. The CDR3 bases are TGTGCCAGCACCCTCCGAGGCGCGAGGAGCTCCTACAATGAGCAGTTCTTC. This encodes CASTLRGARSSYNEQFF.

The count of this clone is one. The chain employs TRBV21-1 and TRBJ1-5; the table's D call of TRBD1 was not tested on the DNA. TRBV21-1 is a listed pseudogene. CDR3 size: 19 residues. This CDR3 reads CASRGPGGTGKGVHQPQHF. The CDR3 region has the DNA TGTGCCAGCAGAGGACCTGGGGGGACAGGGAAGGGTGTGCATCAGCCCCAGCATTTT.

The genes are TRBV6-6 and TRBJ2-7; no definite D call. Germline V lookup: CDR1 MNHNY, CDR2 SVGAGI (reference sequence). CDR3 length equals 14 residues. The V end was cut by 5 bases, the J end by 8 bases, with 19 bases between. The CDR3 DNA follows: TGTGCCAGCAGTCAGCCCCAATCTATCAGCCAGCAGTACTTC. This translates into CASSQPQSISQQYF.

V gene TRBV6-2 or TRBV6-3 combines with J gene TRBJ2-7; D uncertain. The V and J ends lost 0 bases and 5 bases respectively, with 20 bases between them. The CDR3 spans 17 residues. Per the germline V gene, CDR1 is MNHEY and CDR2 is SVGEGT. DNA for the CDR3: TGTGCCAGCAGTTACTCGACATTTCGACGTCCCAGAGACGAGCAGTACTTC. Its translation: CASSYSTFRRPRDEQYF.